The 28 T cell receptor beta chains in this list originate from one sample, sequenced in a study of HIV-infected patients and healthy controls. The repertoire came from unfractionated whole blood and reflected all unsorted peripheral T cells. Around 450 ng RNA was reverse transcribed with alpha and beta constant-region primers. Alpha and beta chain libraries were made separately by chain-specific third strand synthesis with multiplexing indices. Each CDR3 protein is one row after TCRdb ran MiXCR on the 5' RACE reads. The sample yields approximately 7,700 distinct CDR3 sequences, roughly 6% seen once. Here the sequenced sample was blood, taken before antiretroviral therapy. These receptors came from an adult with HIV infection.

This clonotype was detected only a few times. The V call is TRBV19, the J call TRBJ2-3; D might be TRBD2 (5 bases). Per germline, CDR1 LNHDA and CDR2 SQIVND (reference sequence). This CDR3 has 17 amino acids. Trimming removed 5 bases at V and 1 base at J, with 19 bases between. CDR3 coding DNA: TGTGCCAGTAGTGCCGGTTTCGGGGATCCTGGCACAGATACGCAGTATTTT. Its protein product is CASSAGFGDPGTDTQYF. The full variable domain, completed using reference TRBV19 and TRBJ2-3, is DGGITQSPKYLFRKEGQNVTLSCEQNLNHDAMYWYRQDPGQGLRLIYYSQIVNDFQKGDIAEGYSVSREKKESFPLTVTSAQKNPTAFYLCASSAGFGDPGTDTQYFGPGTRLTVL.

This clonotype was counted at least ten times. The rearrangement links TRBV5-1 to TRBJ1-3; D perhaps matches TRBD1 (6 bases). Germline V gene lookup returns CDR1 SGHRS and CDR2 YFSETQ. V was pared by 1 base and J by 2 bases, with 10 bases between. The CDR3 covers 15 residues. CDR3 DNA sequence: TGCGCCAGCAGCTTGATTGGGGGCACTGGAAACACCATATATTTT. This sequence encodes CASSLIGGTGNTIYF.

This clonotype was seen a handful of times. This sequence joins TRBV10-2 and TRBJ2-2; 10 nucleotides line up with TRBD2. The CDR3 contains 14 residues. The V and J ends lost 6 bases and 7 bases, in that order; junction bases with no gene match: 5. Germline loops: CDR1 WSHSY, CDR2 SAAADI. The CDR3 loop is CASRLAGVIGELFF. CDR3 DNA sequence: TGCGCCAGCAGGCTAGCGGGGGTGATCGGGGAGCTGTTTTTT.

By share, this clonotype ranks as medium-sized. The V call is TRBV5-4, the J call TRBJ2-3, with no clear D. V lost 1 base, J lost 6 bases, and 3 bases lay in between. CDR1 SGHNT and CDR2 YYREEE come from the germline V gene (reference sequence). CDR3 size: 11 residues. The CDR3 nucleotides are TGTGCCAGCAGCTTGTCGGATACGCAGTATTTT. It codes for CASSLSDTQYF.

The CDR3 region is CASSQGTGAKYYGYTF. CDR3 sequence (DNA): TGCGCCAGCAGCCAAGGGACAGGCGCGAAGTACTATGGCTACACCTTC. V and J are TRBV4-3 and TRBJ1-2; TRBD1 aligns across 7 bases. CDR3 length: 16 residues. The germline CDR1 and CDR2 sequences are LGHNA and YSLEER. Trimming cost V 1 base and J 3 bases; bases outside gene matches: 8.

There are many counts of this clonotype. The chain employs TRBV11-2 and TRBJ1-2; the D gene is possibly TRBD1 (6 bases). V was shortened by 6 bases and J by 4 bases, with 18 bases between the two germline ends. The CDR3 totals 15 residues. Looked up from germline, CDR1 is SGHAT and CDR2 is FQNNGV. The DNA for the CDR3 is TGTGCCAGCAGTCTCCGAGGGGGGGGTGGCTATGGCTACACCTTC. It translates to CASSLRGGGGYGYTF. Full variable domain (rest looked up from reference TRBV11-2 and TRBJ1-2): EAGVAQSPRYKIIEKRQSVAFWCNPISGHATLYWYQQILGQGPKLLIQFQNNGVVDDSQLPKDRFSAERLKGVDSTLKIQPAKLEDSAVYLCASSLRGGGGYGYTFGSGTRLTVV.

Note on this clonotype: This may be a read error: a much more frequent sequence differs by one nucleotide. The rearrangement uses TRBV5-1 and TRBJ1-4, with TRBD1 identical over 9 bases. There are 15 residues in the CDR3. Per germline, CDR1 SGHRS and CDR2 YFSETQ. The CDR3 DNA reads TGCGCCAGCAGCTACCTACAGGGGGCGCGGGAAAAACTGTATTTT. Its translation is CASSYLQGAREKLYF.

This clonotype is labeled as medium-sized. The genes are TRBV12-3 or TRBV12-4 and TRBJ2-3; D is uncertain. V shed 1 base and J shed 0 bases, with 11 bases lying between them. The CDR3 consists of 16 residues. The CDR3 spells CASSLDGVTSTDTQYF. DNA of the CDR3: TGTGCCAGCAGTTTAGATGGGGTCACTAGCACAGATACGCAGTATTTT.

The V call is TRBV19, the J call TRBJ1-1; D is uncertain. Deletions cut 5 bases from V and 0 bases from J, with 10 bases between. The CDR3 totals 14 residues. Germline lookup yields CDR1 LNHDA and CDR2 SQIVND (reference sequence). For the CDR3, the DNA is TGTGCCAGTAGTCAGACACGCTTGAACACTGAAGCTTTCTTT. This sequence encodes CASSQTRLNTEAFF.

At least ten counts were recorded for this clonotype. This rearrangement joins TRBV6-1 to TRBJ2-3; no clear D. Germline V gene sequence: CDR1 MNHNS, CDR2 SASEGT. The CDR3 sequence is 14 residues long. V was trimmed by 8 bases and J by 0 bases, leaving 12 bases between them. The DNA of the CDR3 is TGTGCCAGCGGAAAAGGCCTTAGCACAGATACGCAGTATTTT. Its translation: CASGKGLSTDTQYF.

This clonotype is medium-sized. The rearrangement uses TRBV7-9 and TRBJ2-3; no definite D call. Germline loops: CDR1 SEHNR, CDR2 FQNEAQ (reference sequence). V was shortened by 5 bases and J by 2 bases, with 17 bases between the two germline ends. The CDR3 length is 16 residues. The CDR3 is CASSPSVHKDTDTQYF. CDR3 DNA: TGTGCCAGCAGCCCATCGGTCCACAAGGACACAGATACGCAGTATTTT.

This clonotype was found many times. This chain's CDR3 is CASSRGTAGSLEQYF. In nucleotides, the CDR3 is TGTGCCAGCAGCAGGGGGACTGCAGGATCACTCGAGCAGTACTTC. The chain uses TRBV5-5 and TRBJ2-7, with D perhaps given as TRBD1 or TRBD2 (6 bases each). This CDR3 has 15 amino acids. Germline-derived CDR1 and CDR2 are SGHKS and YYEKEE (reference sequence). With 4 bases removed from V and 6 bases from J, the gap between germline ends came to 20 bases.

Concerning this clonotype: The junction and the germline gene differ at one end; a read error may be behind it. The J gene is TRBJ2-5, the V gene TRBV5-4; 8 nucleotides align to TRBD1. The CDR3 extends over 14 amino acids. In germline, CDR1 is SGHNT, CDR2 YYREEE (reference sequence). CDR3 DNA: TGTGCCAGCAGCTCAGGACAGGGACAAGAGACCAAGTACTTC. It is translated as CASSSGQGQETKYF.

In its sample, this clonotype was seen many times. The rearrangement joins TRBV3-1 to TRBJ1-6; a possible D gene is TRBD1 (5 bases). The V end lost 6 bases, the J end lost 8 bases, and 14 bases lay between the germline ends. The CDR3 is 14 residues long. Germline V lookup: CDR1 LGHDT, CDR2 YNNKEL (reference sequence). This CDR3 is CASSSGTDYSPLHF. The CDR3 nucleotides read TGTGCCAGCAGTTCCGGGACGGACTATTCACCCCTCCACTTT.

This clonotype was seen ten or more times. The chain is built from TRBV7-8 and TRBJ2-1, with TRBD2 matching over 16 bases. J was trimmed by 5 bases and V by 4 bases; bases with no gene match: 5. The CDR3 contains 17 residues. Germline lookup yields CDR1 SGHVS and CDR2 FQNEAQ. The CDR3: CASSSGLAGGLHNEQFF. The CDR3 DNA is TGTGCCAGCAGCTCGGGACTAGCGGGGGGGCTCCACAATGAGCAGTTCTTC.

The table lists this clonotype with many counts. This rearrangement joins TRBV5-5 to TRBJ2-7; 8 nucleotides agree with TRBD1. This CDR3 has 16 residues. From germline, CDR1 is SGHKS and CDR2 YYEKEE (reference sequence). J lost 3 bases, V lost 0 bases, and 8 bases had no gene match. The CDR3 is CASSLDWGDRNYEQYV. Here the CDR3 DNA reads TGTGCCAGCAGCTTGGACTGGGGGGACAGGAACTACGAGCAGTACGTC.

This clonotype came up many times. The rearrangement uses TRBV29-1 and TRBJ1-1; 9 nucleotides line up with TRBD1. Trimming at V came to 7 bases and at J to 1 base, leaving 1 base not matched to a gene. This CDR3 has 12 amino acids. Germline V gene lookup returns CDR1 SQVTM and CDR2 ANQGSEA. The DNA for the CDR3 is TGCAGCGCGGACAGGGGGAACACTGAAGCTTTCTTT. Encoded protein: CSADRGNTEAFF.

By share, this clonotype counts as medium-sized. The chain joins TRBV7-3 to TRBJ2-7, with TRBD1 matching 10 bases. The CDR3 is 15 residues long. Trimming at V came to 5 bases and at J to 5 bases, leaving 9 bases not matched to a gene. CDR1 SGHTA and CDR2 FQGTGA come from the germline V gene. The CDR3 DNA reads as TGTGCCAGCAGCGTAGGCGGGACAGGGGTACACGAGCAGTACTTC. It codes for CASSVGGTGVHEQYF. The full variable domain, in which reference TRBV7-3 and TRBJ2-7 provide the parts outside the CDR3, is GAGVSQTPSNKVTEKGKYVELRCDPISGHTALYWYRQSLGQGPEFLIYFQGTGAADDSGLPNDRFFAVRPEGSVSTLKIQRTERGDSAVYLCASSVGGTGVHEQYFGPGTRLTVT.

This clonotype is medium-sized in the sample. V is TRBV7-9 and J is TRBJ2-3; maybe TRBD2 (6 bases). Germline CDR1 reads SEHNR; CDR2 reads FQNEAQ (reference sequence). This CDR3 contains 15 residues. Trimming removed 5 bases at V and 5 bases at J, with 17 bases between. The CDR3 DNA follows: TGTGCCAGCAGCCCCAGGACCTCGCGGGGAGATACGCAGTATTTT. Its translation is CASSPRTSRGDTQYF.

The table lists this clonotype with many counts. V usage is TRBV2 and J usage is TRBJ2-2; TRBD2 agrees at 11 bases. The CDR3 extends over 17 amino acids. Germline CDR1 and CDR2: SNHLY and FYNNEI. V gave up 6 bases and J gave up 4 bases; unmatched junction bases: 10. The CDR3 is CASSSLSGGASTGELFF. CDR3 in DNA: TGTGCCAGCAGCTCCCTTAGCGGGGGGGCCAGCACCGGGGAGCTGTTTTTT.

This clonotype is labeled as medium-sized (0.01 to 0.1%). V usage is TRBV7-9 and J usage is TRBJ2-3; TRBD1 might be the D (6 bases). V was clipped by 5 bases and J by 2 bases, with 17 bases between them. Germline CDR1 reads SEHNR; CDR2 reads FQNEAQ (reference sequence). The CDR3 has 16 amino acids. CDR3 amino acids: CASSHSDRIFTDTQYF. The CDR3 DNA sequence: TGTGCCAGCAGCCACTCCGACAGGATTTTCACAGATACGCAGTATTTT.

This clonotype is categorized as medium-sized. This sequence joins TRBV7-3 and TRBJ2-7, with 12 bases identical to TRBD2. From germline, CDR1 is SGHTA and CDR2 FQGTGA. This CDR3 is 15 amino acids long. Trimming removed 4 bases from V and 5 bases from J; junction bases left unmatched: 6. The CDR3 region is CASSSSGGALDEQYF. DNA for the CDR3: TGTGCCAGCAGCTCTAGCGGGGGGGCCTTGGACGAGCAGTACTTC.

This clonotype was recorded many times. The chain has TRBV7-9 and TRBJ2-5; D not certain. In germline, CDR1 is SEHNR, CDR2 FQNEAQ (reference sequence). The length of the CDR3 is 13 residues. V was clipped by 5 bases and J by 4 bases, with 11 bases between them. CDR3 region: CASSRGTGETQYF. The DNA of the CDR3 is TGTGCCAGCAGCCGCGGTACGGGAGAGACCCAGTACTTC.

At least ten counts were recorded for this clonotype. The chain couples TRBV10-3 to TRBJ2-7, with TRBD1 identical over 11 bases. Germline values: CDR1 ENHRY, CDR2 SYGVKD. The length of the CDR3 is 16 residues. Trimming took 0 bases from V and 2 from J; bases not matched to a gene: 3. The CDR3 DNA sequence: TGTGCCATCAGTGAGTCACCGGGACAGGGGGCCTACGAGCAGTACTTC. It is translated as CAISESPGQGAYEQYF.

This clonotype was seen a handful of times. The genes are TRBV4-1 and TRBJ2-1; TRBD1 is a possible D gene (6 bases). Trimming shortened V by 3 bases and J by 12 bases, and 18 bases separated the two germline ends. The CDR3 extends over 14 amino acids. CDR1 and CDR2 (germline): MGHRA, YSYEKL. This CDR3 reads CASSQAQRDTGQFF. The CDR3 DNA reads TGCGCCAGCAGCCAGGCCCAACGGGACACTGGGCAGTTCTTC.

Many counts were recorded for this clonotype. The chain recombines TRBV20-1 with TRBJ1-3; a weak D match, TRBD1 (5 bases). With 5 bases removed from V and 7 bases from J, the gap between germline ends came to 15 bases. The CDR3 totals 13 residues. Germline CDR1 is DFQATT and CDR2 is SNEGSKA (reference sequence). CDR3 region: CSAQQGYRNTIYF. Written as DNA, the CDR3 is TGCAGTGCTCAGCAGGGATATAGGAACACCATATATTTT.

This clonotype is judged medium-sized. J is TRBJ2-1 and V is TRBV4-1; 12 positions match TRBD2. The CDR3 sequence is 18 residues long. Germline assignment: CDR1 MGHRA and CDR2 YSYEKL. V gave up 1 base and J gave up 6 bases; unmatched junction bases: 10. CDR3 amino acids: CASSQGPLTSGGGNEQFF. The CDR3 DNA is TGCGCCAGCAGCCAAGGTCCCCTGACTAGCGGGGGTGGCAATGAGCAGTTCTTC.

The sample holds many counts of this clonotype. This chain uses TRBV12-3 or TRBV12-4 with TRBJ1-1, with 10 bases identical to TRBD1. J gave up 10 bases and V 6 bases, and 20 bases lay outside the gene matches. The CDR3 runs to 17 residues. The chain's CDR3 is CASSRGTGDVEGYGAFF. Written as DNA, the CDR3 is TGTGCCAGCAGCCGCGGGACAGGGGATGTGGAAGGATATGGAGCTTTCTTT.